The subject of this entry is one T cell receptor beta chain. Germline loops: CDR1 SGDLS, CDR2 YYNGEE. The CDR3 consists of 15 residues. V was pared by 4 bases and J by 8 bases, with 21 bases between. Methods used by the authors: It was from reference gene primer amplification that nucleated cell counts were estimated. Assay: immunoSEQ multiplex PCR; the TCRdb copy retains only in-frame clones and omits some. D and trimming were read from the DNA, whereas the V and J calls and clone size are those reported in that table. The sample holds hundreds of thousands of clones, roughly 90% seen once. The age range of participants was 18 to 89 years, with residence in about 25 US areas. The record originates from a study of blood T cell repertoires in COVID-19. For the study at large: PBMCs, B-cell-depleted T cells, or T cells were the source of the cDNA or gDNA that made up the material.

This chain connects TRBV9 to TRBJ1-2; the D gene is possibly TRBD1 (6 bases). The clonotype comes from a woman between 35 and 50 years old who had recovered from COVID-19. Sequenced: PBMCs or T cells enriched from blood (not recorded which). The CDR3 sequence is CASSLQTGLPLGYTF. CDR3 DNA: TGTGCCAGCAGCCTCCAGACAGGCCTGCCGCTAGGCTACACCTTC.